This T cell receptor (beta chain) was obtained from a study of T cell responses to AZD1222 COVID-19 vaccine listed by TCRdb under 2021. About the full investigation: AZD1222 recipients whose second dose came at about 4 weeks and those whose second dose came at about 12 weeks were combined into one group, since spike-specific TCR depth and breadth did not differ between the two schedules. A total of just over 230 trial participants underwent TCR sequencing, of whom about 210 had received two doses of AZD1222 and some 25 had received two doses of the MenACWY control vaccine. Trial participants were enrolled into age subgroups of 18-55, 56-69 and 70-plus years, which contained 148, 28 and 57 TCR-sequenced participants, respectively. Here is what the overall study found, with its caveats: Nearly half of unique spike-specific TCRs reportedly recognized epitopes outside regions mutated in the B.1.351 and B.1.1.7 variants. Most participants were white British and females outnumbered males, and the authors suggested that clonal diversity may have been underestimated. Only a handful of AZD1222 recipients were SARS-CoV-2 seropositive at baseline, limiting conclusions about previously exposed vaccinees. Vaccine-associated CD4 TCRs spanned the whole spike protein, with dominant responses in regions 160-218 and 743-854. In the small 56-69-year group, the increase in depth fell short of significance, most likely because of low power. Because no samples from the day 14 peak response were available, repertoires could be characterized only after the peak T cell response. A significant rise in spike-specific TCR breadth and depth was observed after two AZD1222 doses relative to day 0 and relative to MenACWY recipients.

The CDR3 regions of human TCRbeta chains were analyzed by immunosequencing. On the study's bioinformatics: TCRs in the repertoires were matched against a reference library of SARS-CoV-2-specific TCRs that had been generated with the MIRA antigen-specificity platform. Breadth was defined as the fraction of unique TCRs that were SARS-CoV-2-associated. Depth was defined as the fraction of total T cells that were SARS-CoV-2-associated. Using the MIRA data, each spike-specific TCR was mapped to the spike region that the TCR reacts to and placed in a CD4 or CD8 class. Log10-transformed breadth and depth values were compared by one-way ANOVA with Sidak's multiple comparisons tests. This immuneACCESS table, as held by TCRdb, lists in-frame sequences with V and J called but not all clones. Of the missing ones, under half trace to an unresolved V gene in checked studies; the others have no known cause. V, J and clone size derive from that table, while D and trimming were established from the DNA sequence. The sample table shows around 78,000 clones, and around 87% are seen once. Jointly, the top ten make up approximately 25% of the sample.

V is shortened by 1 base, J by 4 bases, and the region joining them spans 13 bases. The germline V gene gives CDR1 as SGHTA and CDR2 as FQGNSA. CDR3 length: 15 amino acids, cysteine to phenylalanine. Just CDR3 DNA is preserved here, 45 bases in frame from base 1. Of note for this clone: It has no known antigen specificity. Per-base qualities were not stored, and no clone one base away is much larger.

The time point label, read with the paper, signifies: baseline before first vaccination. Samples from vaccinated people were obtained from the UK trials COV001 and COV002, which included a single-blind randomized controlled phase 2/3 trial of AZD1222 (ChAdOx1 nCoV-19) in healthy adults. Trial participant PBMC samples were collected at day 0 and day 28 after the second dose for TCRbeta chain sequencing. This material consisted of peripheral blood, taken on day 0 of AZD1222 vaccination. The clonotype was recovered from an adult in good health. Rearrangement joined TRBV7-2 to TRBJ1-2, with the D gene call left open. The sequence in DNA is TGTGCCAGCAGCTTAGGGCCGTCCTTTGGCTATGGCTACACCTTC. Translated, it reads CASSLGPSFGYGYTF.